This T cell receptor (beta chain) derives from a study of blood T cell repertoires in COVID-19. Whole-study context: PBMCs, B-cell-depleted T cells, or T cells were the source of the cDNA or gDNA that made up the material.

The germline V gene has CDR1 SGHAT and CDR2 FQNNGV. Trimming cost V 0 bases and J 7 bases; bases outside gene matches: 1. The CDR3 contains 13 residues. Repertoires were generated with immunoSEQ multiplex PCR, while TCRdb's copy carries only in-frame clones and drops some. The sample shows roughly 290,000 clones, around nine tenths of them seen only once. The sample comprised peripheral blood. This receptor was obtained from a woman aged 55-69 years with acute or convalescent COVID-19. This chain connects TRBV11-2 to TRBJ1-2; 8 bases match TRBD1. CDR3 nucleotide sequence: TGTGCCAGCAGCTTAGAGGACAGGGCTGGCTACACCTTC. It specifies CASSLEDRAGYTF.